Below are 25 T cell receptor beta chains sequenced from a single sample in a study of T cells in Graves' hyperthyroidism and ophthalmopathy. TCR beta CDR3 regions were amplified from RNA transcripts. The HTBI primer set served for first-round RT-PCR of the TCR CDR3. TCRdb fed the multiplex PCR reads into MiXCR, producing one record per CDR3 protein. The sample includes roughly 500,000 distinct CDR3 sequences, over 35% seen only once; the top ten take about 45%. Sequenced sample: peripheral blood or thyroid tissue (not recorded which). The receptors here all came from an adult woman with Graves' disease, either hyperthyroidism or ophthalmopathy (not recorded which).

This clonotype was seen once. The junction departs from germline at one end; a sequencing error may be responsible. This sequence joins TRBV29-1 and TRBJ1-1; D uncertain. The CDR3 length is 13 residues. The V gene's germline CDR1 is SQVTM and CDR2 ANQGSEA. The CDR3 here is CSVGGNLNTETFF. The CDR3 DNA reads TGCAGCGTTGGGGGTAACCTGAACACTGAAACTTTCTTT.

This clonotype was detected many times. The chain uses TRBV13 and TRBJ1-2; no firm D call. V lost 5 bases and J 1 base, leaving 11 bases between the germline ends. The CDR3 covers 14 residues. Germline CDR1 and CDR2: PRHDT and FYEKMQ (reference sequence). The CDR3 protein is CASSLADLNYGYTF. The CDR3, as DNA: TGTGCCAGCAGCCTTGCGGATCTTAACTATGGCTACACCTTC.

This clonotype was picked up a small number of times. V usage is TRBV7-8 and J usage is TRBJ1-6; D is ambiguous. CDR1 is SGHVS, CDR2 FQNEAQ, per germline. The CDR3 is made up of 16 amino acids. The V end was cut by 2 bases, the J end by 7 bases, with 15 bases between. The CDR3, as DNA: TGTGCCAGCAGCTTACCACCGGCAGCTTCGAATTCACCCCTCCACTTT. It yields the protein CASSLPPAASNSPLHF.

This clonotype was counted ten times or more. V usage is TRBV19 and J usage is TRBJ2-7; D unclear. The CDR3 loop spans 13 amino acids. CDR1 and CDR2 (germline): LNHDA, SQIVND (reference sequence). The V and J ends lost 6 bases and 4 bases respectively, with 13 bases between them. DNA of the CDR3: TGTGCCAGTAGCTTGAGATGGGGTTACGAGCAGTACTTC. Amino acids: CASSLRWGYEQYF.

This clonotype was counted ten times or more. J is TRBJ2-7 and V is TRBV5-1, with D unclear. Deletions cut 0 bases from V and 4 bases from J, with 8 bases between. Germline CDR1 reads SGHRS; CDR2 reads YFSETQ. There are 13 residues in the CDR3. CDR3 protein: CASSLERYYEQYF. DNA for the CDR3: TGCGCCAGCAGCTTGGAACGCTATTACGAGCAGTACTTC.

The V and J genes are TRBV9 and TRBJ2-3; no clear D. The CDR3 contains 13 residues. Trimming stripped 1 base from V and 2 bases from J, with 5 bases between. Germline V CDR1 and CDR2: SGDLS, YYNGEE. The CDR3 is CASSVRTTDTQYF. The CDR3 bases are TGTGCCAGCAGCGTACGTACCACAGATACGCAGTATTTT.

The CDR3 DNA sequence: TGCAGCGTTCAGGAGGGGGGTGCAGAGACCCAGTACTTC. Translated: CSVQEGGAETQYF. The rearrangement uses TRBV29-1 and TRBJ2-5; D could derive from TRBD1 or TRBD2 (6 bases each). V was pared by 5 bases and J by 4 bases, with 14 bases between. The CDR3 is made up of 13 amino acids. Germline V gene lookup returns CDR1 SQVTM and CDR2 ANQGSEA. The full variable domain, rest sourced from reference TRBV29-1 and TRBJ2-5, is SAVISQKPSRDICQRGTSLTIQCQVDSQVTMMFWYRQQPGQSLTLIATANQGSEATYESGFVIDKFPISRPNLTFSTLTVSNMSPEDSSIYLCSVQEGGAETQYFGPGTRLLVL.

The CDR3 nucleotides read TGCAGCGTTGAAAGCGGCAGGGGGCATTACGAGCAGTACTTC. Its protein product is CSVESGRGHYEQYF. J is TRBJ2-7 and V is TRBV29-1, with 8 bases that match TRBD1. Germline V CDR1 and CDR2: SQVTM, ANQGSEA. V shed 2 bases, J shed 4 bases, and the junction held 7 bases outside the gene matches. The CDR3 is 14 amino acids.

The V call is TRBV2, the J call TRBJ2-5; D gene ambiguous. Per the germline V gene, CDR1 is SNHLY and CDR2 is FYNNEI. The V end was cut by 8 bases, the J end by 6 bases, with 10 bases between. CDR3 length: 11 amino acids. The CDR3 loop is CASLGGQTQYF. The CDR3 DNA follows: TGTGCCAGCTTGGGTGGGCAGACCCAGTACTTC.

The chain links TRBV2 to TRBJ2-7; TRBD1 matches at 8 bases. This CDR3 region has 15 residues. CDR1 is SNHLY and CDR2 is FYNNEI in the germline V gene. The V gene end was trimmed by 7 bases and the J gene end by 3 bases; junction bases not matched to a gene: 11. The CDR3 loop reads CASTLPRDRNYEQYF. The CDR3 DNA sequence: TGTGCCAGCACGCTCCCCAGGGACAGGAACTACGAGCAGTACTTC.

The CDR3 loop is CATSVGGGQETQHF. The CDR3 coding sequence is TGTGCCACCAGTGTTGGCGGGGGACAAGAGACCCAGCATTTT. V and J are TRBV24-1 and TRBJ1-5; D is possibly TRBD1 (6 bases). V lost 5 bases and J 11 bases, leaving 18 bases between the germline ends. The CDR3 spans 14 residues. The germline gives CDR1 KGHDR, CDR2 SFDVKD.

The J gene is TRBJ1-1, the V gene TRBV20-1, with TRBD1 as a possible D gene (5 bases). The V end lost 3 bases, the J end lost 1 base, and 15 bases lay between the germline ends. The CDR3 contains 15 residues. CDR1 and CDR2 (germline): DFQATT, SNEGSKA (reference sequence). The chain's CDR3 is CSARAFRERNTEAFF. CDR3 coding DNA: TGCAGTGCTAGGGCCTTCAGGGAGCGGAACACTGAAGCTTTCTTT.

This chain connects TRBV5-1 to TRBJ1-4; D is unclear. With 0 bases removed from V and 0 bases from J, the gap between germline ends came to 9 bases. The CDR3 totals 16 residues. Germline CDR1 SGHRS, CDR2 YFSETQ. Here the CDR3 DNA reads TGCGCCAGCAGCTTGGGGGTAGATCCAACTAATGAAAAACTGTTTTTT. This gives the protein CASSLGVDPTNEKLFF.

V is TRBV20-1 and J is TRBJ2-7; the D gene is possibly TRBD1 (11 bases). This CDR3 has 17 residues. Germline CDR1 and CDR2: DFQATT and SNEGSKA (reference sequence). V was pared by 5 bases and J by 2 bases, with 25 bases between. CDR3 in DNA: TGCAGTGCTTGGACAGGGGGCCAGCGGGAGGGCACCTACGAGCAGTACTTC. Its protein is CSAWTGGQREGTYEQYF.

The chain carries TRBV10-3 and TRBJ2-2; 12 nucleotides agree with TRBD2. After removal of 6 bases from V and 1 base from J, the junction contained 0 bases not matched to a gene. The CDR3 runs 15 residues. Germline CDR1 reads ENHRY; CDR2 reads SYGVKD. CDR3 sequence reads: CAIRGLAGNTGELFF. The CDR3 DNA reads TGTGCCATCAGGGGACTAGCGGGGAACACCGGGGAGCTGTTTTTT.

Comments on this clonotype: The conserved phenylalanine or tryptophan is not found at the CDR3 terminus, so this likely reflects a read error. The DNA is left out, because the CDR3 cannot be placed on it with certainty; the CDR3 is given as TCRdb lists it. J is TRBJ1-5 and V is TRBV20-1. The CDR3 extends over 9 residues, inclusive of both ends. Germline V gene data show CDR1 as DFQATT and CDR2 as SNEGSKA (reference sequence). The CDR3: CSAPRGVAR.

This clonotype came up many times. The gene calls are TRBV5-1 and TRBJ2-5; D is possibly TRBD2 (5 bases). V lost 3 bases and J 9 bases, leaving 18 bases between the germline ends. Germline V lookup: CDR1 SGHRS, CDR2 YFSETQ. The CDR3 spans 14 residues. Here the CDR3 reads CASSSVPGERAQYF. In DNA form, the CDR3 reads TGCGCCAGCAGCTCGGTACCCGGGGAGAGAGCCCAGTACTTC.

In its sample, this clonotype was seen many times. One end of the junction fails to match germline, which may point to a read error. CDR3 amino acids: CASSYGQYF. CDR3 bases: TGTGCCAGCAGCTACGGGCAGTACTTC. J is TRBJ2-7 and V is TRBV7-3, with D unresolved. This CDR3 is 9 amino acids long. Germline V gene lookup returns CDR1 SGHTA and CDR2 FQGTGA.

At least ten counts were recorded for this clonotype. The chain carries TRBV5-4 and TRBJ1-6, with D possibly TRBD1 on 5 matching bases. V was trimmed by 4 bases and J by 11 bases, leaving 13 bases between them. Germline assignment: CDR1 SGHNT and CDR2 YYREEE (reference sequence). The length of the CDR3 is 13 residues. This CDR3 reads CASSPPGGAPLHF. DNA of the CDR3: TGTGCCAGCAGCCCGCCGGGAGGGGCACCCCTCCACTTT.

This clonotype was seen at least ten times. The chain couples TRBV11-2 to TRBJ2-7; maybe TRBD2 (6 bases). The CDR3 totals 16 residues. Germline V lookup: CDR1 SGHAT, CDR2 FQNNGV. V was pared by 3 bases and J by 0 bases, with 15 bases between. The CDR3 sequence: CASSLDPGLFSYEQYF. CDR3 sequence (DNA): TGTGCCAGCAGCTTGGATCCGGGACTTTTCTCCTACGAGCAGTACTTC.

In regard to this clonotype: As the CDR3 is not closed by the conserved phenylalanine or tryptophan, this likely results from a read error. The DNA is left out, because the CDR3 cannot be placed on it with certainty; the CDR3 is given as TCRdb lists it. The chain has TRBV20-1 and TRBJ2-5; the listed D gene, TRBD1, was not tested against the DNA. Per the germline V gene, CDR1 is DFQATT and CDR2 is SNEGSKA (reference sequence). Inclusive of both ends, the CDR3 amounts to 9 amino acids. CDR3 region: CSTSRGLNY.

This clonotype was detected a few times. CDR3 DNA sequence: TGCAGCGTGCGGGGACAGGGAAACTCTGGGGCCAACGTCCTGACTTTC. It codes for CSVRGQGNSGANVLTF. V gene TRBV29-1 combines with J gene TRBJ2-6; 9 bases align to TRBD1. Germline-derived CDR1 and CDR2 are SQVTM and ANQGSEA. V trimming: 6 bases; J trimming: 0 bases; junction bases outside the gene matches: 6. CDR3 length equals 16 residues.

The table lists this clonotype with many counts. J is TRBJ2-5 and V is TRBV3-1; TRBD2 agrees at 7 bases. CDR1 LGHDT and CDR2 YNNKEL come from the germline V gene (reference sequence). V gave up 8 bases and J gave up 2 bases; unmatched junction bases: 8. The CDR3 totals 14 residues. The CDR3 DNA sequence: TGTGCCAGCGGCGGGAGTGGAGGGCAAGAGACCCAGTACTTC. This sequence encodes CASGGSGGQETQYF.

This clonotype was counted ten times or more. At one of its ends the junction is not consistent with the germline gene, which may arise from a read error. The V call is TRBV2, the J call TRBJ1-5; D unclear. The V gene's germline CDR1 is SNHLY and CDR2 FYNNEI. The CDR3 extends over 13 amino acids. The CDR3 DNA reads as TGTGCCAACAGTCCGGGCTTCAATCAGCCCCAGCATTTT. The encoded protein is CANSPGFNQPQHF.

The chain has TRBV7-2 and TRBJ2-1; maybe TRBD1 (5 bases). The V end lost 1 base, the J end lost 3 bases, and 7 bases lay between the germline ends. The germline CDR1 and CDR2 sequences are SGHTA and FQGNSA. The CDR3 has 14 amino acids. The CDR3 is CASSLGTIYNEQFF. The CDR3 DNA reads as TGTGCCAGCAGCTTAGGGACAATCTACAATGAGCAGTTCTTC.